The sequence of this T cell receptor (beta chain) was determined in a study of PD-L1 blockade in urothelial cancer. Data came from immunoSEQ multiplex PCR; TCRdb stores just in-frame clones and leaves some out. The sample carries around 70,000 clones, roughly 90% recorded once. Germline CDR1 is SGHVS and CDR2 is FNYEAQ. CDR3 length: 15 residues. Trimming took 5 bases from V and 4 from J; bases not matched to a gene: 5. Time point reported: pretreatment peripheral blood. Sample: PBMCs, taken around atezolizumab (anti-PD-L1) treatment. The receptor's source is a man aged 70 or older with urothelial cancer. This sequence joins TRBV7-6 and TRBJ2-7, with 13 bases matching TRBD2. CDR3 sequence: CASSPTSGRDYEQYF. The CDR3 nucleotides are TGTGCCAGCAGCCCCACTAGCGGGAGGGATTACGAGCAGTACTTC.